The 25 T cell receptor beta chains below all came from one sample that was sequenced in a study of post-analysis software for immune sequencing data. Study results and limitations: Controls had lower frequencies than patients of about 5 TRBV segments, which included TRBV5-6, TRBV5-1 and TRBV20-1.

Unique molecular identifiers were present in the TCR beta cDNA libraries. TCRdb reanalysed the PCR reads using MiXCR and keeps one entry per CDR3 protein. Of 750,000 to 900,000 distinct CDR3 sequences listed, around 42% were seen once; the top ten hold roughly 4.9%. These receptors have no identified antigens. Material: blood. The receptors were sampled from a girl between 10 and 17 years old with multiple sclerosis.

The chain uses TRBV6-1 and TRBJ2-3; tentatively, D is TRBD1 (5 bases). Germline V gene sequence: CDR1 MNHNS, CDR2 SASEGT. V was trimmed by 3 bases and J by 3 bases, leaving 10 bases between them. There are 14 residues in the CDR3. CDR3 sequence: CASSERTPTDTQYF. Written as DNA, the CDR3 is TGTGCCAGCAGTGAGCGGACACCGACAGATACGCAGTATTTT.

Only a few counts were recorded for this clonotype. This chain joins TRBV24-1 and TRBJ2-3, with D perhaps TRBD1 (6 bases). Per germline, CDR1 KGHDR and CDR2 SFDVKD. Between the trimmed V and J ends, which lost 3 bases and 6 bases, there was a span of 9 bases. The CDR3 runs 13 residues. The DNA of the CDR3 is TGTGCCACCAGTGATACAGGGTTGGATACGCAGTATTTT. Translation: CATSDTGLDTQYF.

This clonotype has only a few counts. The rearrangement joins TRBV5-1 to TRBJ2-7, with 8 bases matching TRBD1. This CDR3 region has 15 residues. Germline V gives CDR1 SGHRS, CDR2 YFSETQ. V was pared by 1 base and J by 2 bases, with 5 bases of the junction left unmatched. The CDR3 region is CASSLTGTGPYEQYF. In DNA form, the CDR3 reads TGCGCCAGCAGCTTGACCGGGACAGGACCCTACGAGCAGTACTTC. Looking up the rest from reference TRBV5-1 and TRBJ2-7 gives the full variable domain: KAGVTQTPRYLIKTRGQQVTLSCSPISGHRSVSWYQQTPGQGLQFLFEYFSETQRNKGNFPGRFSGRQFSNSRSEMNVSTLELGDSALYLCASSLTGTGPYEQYFGPGTRLTVT.

This clonotype came up a few times. The V call is TRBV9, the J call TRBJ2-3; D gene ambiguous. The CDR3 totals 16 residues. CDR1 SGDLS and CDR2 YYNGEE come from the germline V gene. V lost 0 bases and J lost 0, with 11 bases in between. DNA of the CDR3: TGTGCCAGCAGCGTAGGATGGGCAACTAGCACAGATACGCAGTATTTT. This sequence encodes CASSVGWATSTDTQYF.

The V and J genes are TRBV3-1 and TRBJ1-2; D unclear. Trimming removed 4 bases from V and 2 bases from J, with 8 bases in between. The CDR3 has 13 residues. Germline CDR1 LGHDT, CDR2 YNNKEL (reference sequence). The CDR3 sequence is CASSPEVNYGYTF. The DNA for the CDR3 is TGTGCCAGCAGCCCTGAGGTAAACTATGGCTACACCTTC.

This clonotype was counted between two and nine times. The rearrangement joins TRBV6-6 to TRBJ2-4; 7 bases fit TRBD1. The CDR3 sequence is 17 residues long. From germline, CDR1 is MNHNY and CDR2 SVGAGI (reference sequence). J lost 3 bases, V lost 6 bases, and 14 bases had no gene match. The CDR3 sequence is CASRRTGESTGKNIQYF. The CDR3 DNA reads as TGTGCCAGCAGACGCACAGGGGAATCAACGGGCAAAAACATTCAGTACTTC.

The rearrangement uses TRBV11-3 and TRBJ2-1, with D perhaps matching TRBD1 or TRBD2 (6 bases each). Trimming cost V 5 bases and J 1 base, with 15 bases left between them. This CDR3 region has 16 residues. The germline CDR1 and CDR2 sequences are SGHNT and YENEEA. The CDR3 DNA reads as TGTGCCAGCAGCCCCCTGGGGGGCCTTTCCTACAATGAGCAGTTCTTC. Its protein product is CASSPLGGLSYNEQFF.

This chain connects TRBV4-1 to TRBJ1-1; no firm D call. Trimming cost V 5 bases and J 5 bases, with 9 bases left between them. The CDR3 runs 12 residues. Germline CDR1 reads MGHRA; CDR2 reads YSYEKL. CDR3 loop: CASSDLGTEAFF. The DNA of the CDR3 is TGCGCCAGCAGCGACTTGGGAACTGAAGCTTTCTTT.

The CDR3 DNA follows: TGTGCCAGCAGCCCACGTTTGCAGGGGGCTTGGGAAAAACTGTTTTTT. It specifies CASSPRLQGAWEKLFF. This chain joins TRBV4-2 and TRBJ1-4; the match to TRBD1 covers 8 bases. Germline V CDR1 and CDR2: LGHNA, YNFKEQ. The V gene end was trimmed by 4 bases and the J gene end by 8 bases; junction bases not matched to a gene: 12. CDR3 length equals 16 residues.

This clonotype was found a few times. V is TRBV6-5 and J is TRBJ2-7; 7 bases align to TRBD2. From germline, CDR1 is MNHEY and CDR2 SVGAGI. With 9 bases clipped from V and 3 bases from J, the junction kept 11 bases outside the gene matches. This CDR3 comprises 14 residues. Here the CDR3 reads CASTRAGNRYEQYF. As DNA, the CDR3 is TGTGCCAGTACCCGAGCGGGAAATCGCTACGAGCAGTACTTC.

There are a few counts of this clonotype. This rearrangement joins TRBV20-1 to TRBJ2-5, with D possibly TRBD1 on 6 matching bases. The CDR3 has 15 amino acids. Looked up from germline, CDR1 is DFQATT and CDR2 is SNEGSKA (reference sequence). V lost 0 bases to trimming and J lost 4 bases, with 15 bases between them. Here the CDR3 reads CSARDRPDSRETQYF. CDR3 bases: TGCAGTGCTAGAGATCGCCCGGACAGTCGAGAGACCCAGTACTTC.

The gene calls are TRBV20-1 and TRBJ1-6, with D tentatively TRBD1 (5 bases). Germline V gene lookup returns CDR1 DFQATT and CDR2 SNEGSKA (reference sequence). Trimming took off 4 bases at V and 7 bases at J, with 20 bases between the two ends. The CDR3 has 16 amino acids. This CDR3 is CSATPVRDRHNSPLHF. The CDR3 DNA is TGCAGTGCTACTCCAGTCCGGGACCGACACAATTCACCCCTCCACTTT.

This chain joins TRBV14 and TRBJ2-4; 11 nucleotides match TRBD1. Germline loops: CDR1 SGHDN, CDR2 FVKESK. The CDR3 loop spans 16 amino acids. V was pared by 6 bases and J by 5 bases, with 9 bases of the junction left unmatched. The CDR3 here is CASSPGQGAAENIQYF. Here the CDR3 DNA reads TGTGCCAGCAGTCCCGGACAGGGGGCCGCTGAAAACATTCAGTACTTC.

The chain couples TRBV7-8 to TRBJ2-1; 12 bases are shared with TRBD2. This CDR3 region has 16 residues. The trim removed 5 bases at V and 7 bases at J, leaving 9 bases unmatched. In germline, CDR1 is SGHVS, CDR2 FQNEAQ. The CDR3 spells CASSTLLAGGQNEQFF. CDR3 nucleotides: TGTGCCAGCAGCACCCTACTAGCGGGAGGCCAGAATGAGCAGTTCTTC.

This clonotype has just a few counts. This chain uses TRBV29-1 with TRBJ2-7; possibly TRBD1 for D (6 bases). The germline gives CDR1 SQVTM, CDR2 ANQGSEA. Deletions cut 3 bases from V and 0 bases from J, with 9 bases between. The CDR3 runs 13 residues. In DNA, the CDR3 is TGCAGCGTTGAGAGGGGGAGCTCCTACGAGCAGTACTTC. This gives the protein CSVERGSSYEQYF.

This clonotype was observed a handful of times. The chain couples TRBV6-5 to TRBJ2-6, with TRBD1 as a possible D gene (5 bases). V lost 2 bases and J lost 0, with 5 bases in between. CDR1 is MNHEY, CDR2 SVGAGI, per germline. This CDR3 has 15 residues. The CDR3 coding sequence is TGTGCCAGCAGTTACGGACACTCTGGGGCCAACGTCCTGACTTTC. Its translation: CASSYGHSGANVLTF.

This clonotype was picked up many times. The chain carries TRBV20-1 and TRBJ2-3; the D gene is possibly TRBD1 (5 bases). The CDR3 is 13 amino acids. V gave up 4 bases and J gave up 5 bases, with 13 bases separating them. Germline V gives CDR1 DFQATT, CDR2 SNEGSKA (reference sequence). The CDR3 coding sequence is TGCAGTGCTACCGGGTCCAGGGAAGATACGCAGTATTTT. Its translation is CSATGSREDTQYF.

This clonotype turned up a few times. The gene calls are TRBV7-2 and TRBJ2-7; D is ambiguous. The germline V and J ends were trimmed by 5 bases and 4 bases, with 18 bases remaining between them. The CDR3 has 15 amino acids. Germline-derived CDR1 and CDR2 are SGHTA and FQGNSA. The CDR3 region has the DNA TGTGCCAGCAGCCGCGTCGATGGGCTTAGATACGAGCAGTACTTC. Its protein is CASSRVDGLRYEQYF.

This clonotype was seen ten or more times. The chain is built from TRBV6-1 and TRBJ2-6; 7 nucleotides align to TRBD1. CDR1 and CDR2 from the germline V gene are MNHNS and SASEGT. The length of the CDR3 is 19 residues. The V and J ends lost 4 bases and 0 bases, in that order; junction bases with no gene match: 12. Here the CDR3 DNA reads TGTGCCAGCAGTGCCCGACAGGGATCCTTCAGCTCTGGGGCCAACGTCCTGACTTTC. Its translation is CASSARQGSFSSGANVLTF.

This clonotype was seen a few times. The chain uses TRBV9 and TRBJ2-7, with TRBD1 as a possible D gene (5 bases). V lost 4 bases and J lost 7, with 24 bases in between. CDR1 is SGDLS and CDR2 is YYNGEE in the germline V gene. This CDR3 is built from 16 residues. The CDR3 coding sequence is TGTGCCAGCAGCCCCGGACATCCCTTGGGTACTACGGAGCAGTACTTC. Translated, it gives CASSPGHPLGTTEQYF.

J is TRBJ2-3 and V is TRBV7-9, with 11 bases fitting TRBD2. The CDR3 has 16 amino acids. Losses at the gene ends were 7 bases for V and 4 bases for J; bases not matched to a gene: 10. Germline-derived CDR1 and CDR2 are SEHNR and FQNEAQ (reference sequence). CDR3 region: CASTPGTSGRADTQYF. The CDR3, as DNA: TGTGCCAGCACCCCAGGAACTAGCGGGAGAGCAGATACGCAGTATTTT.

Only one count was recorded for this clonotype. The CDR3, as DNA: TGTGCCAGCAGAACACAGGGGGCTTATGGCTACACCTTC. It specifies CASRTQGAYGYTF. The gene calls are TRBV6-5 and TRBJ1-2; 9 nucleotides agree with TRBD1. The germline V gene encodes CDR1 MNHEY and CDR2 SVGAGI. This CDR3 contains 13 residues. V shed 6 bases, J shed 5 bases, and the junction held 4 bases outside the gene matches.

V is TRBV9 and J is TRBJ2-1; D perhaps matches TRBD2 (6 bases). V was clipped by 7 bases and J by 7 bases, with 18 bases between them. The V gene's germline CDR1 is SGDLS and CDR2 YYNGEE. The CDR3 is made up of 14 amino acids. The CDR3 spells CASGEALARNEQFF. For the CDR3, the DNA is TGTGCCAGCGGCGAGGCGCTAGCGCGGAATGAGCAGTTCTTC.

The chain uses TRBV4-3 and TRBJ2-1; D possibly corresponds to TRBD1 (6 bases). This CDR3 comprises 16 residues. Germline CDR1 is LGHNA and CDR2 is YSLEER. Trimming took off 4 bases at V and 8 bases at J, with 21 bases between the two ends. The CDR3 sequence is CASSPRDQGKSHEQFF. DNA for the CDR3: TGCGCCAGCAGCCCCCGTGATCAGGGGAAATCTCATGAGCAGTTCTTC.

The rearrangement uses TRBV12-3 or TRBV12-4 and TRBJ1-2; possibly TRBD1 for D (6 bases). This CDR3 comprises 16 residues. V lost 4 bases and J 4 bases, leaving 19 bases between the germline ends. The CDR3 DNA is TGTGCCAGCAGTTCTCCCTCACAGGGATTCCGCTATGGCTACACCTTC. Amino acids: CASSSPSQGFRYGYTF.